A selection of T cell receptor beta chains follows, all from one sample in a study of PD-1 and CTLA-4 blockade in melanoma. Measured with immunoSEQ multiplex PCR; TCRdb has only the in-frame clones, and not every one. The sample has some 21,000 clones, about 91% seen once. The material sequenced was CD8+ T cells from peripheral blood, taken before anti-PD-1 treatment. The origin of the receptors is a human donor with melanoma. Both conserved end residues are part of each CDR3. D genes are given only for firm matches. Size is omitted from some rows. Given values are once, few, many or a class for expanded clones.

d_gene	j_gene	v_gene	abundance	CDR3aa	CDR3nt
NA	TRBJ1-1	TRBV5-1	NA	CASSLVGRPEAFF	TGCGCCAGCAGCTTGGTTGGCAGGCCTGAAGCTTTCTTT
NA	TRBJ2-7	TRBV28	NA	CASTPSSYEQYF	TGTGCCAGCACCCCGAGCTCCTACGAGCAGTACTTC
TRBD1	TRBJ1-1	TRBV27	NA	CASSPSGQLEAFF	TGTGCCAGCAGTCCATCGGGACAGCTTGAAGCTTTCTTT
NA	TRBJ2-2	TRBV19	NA	CASSSPTPNTGELFF	TGTGCCAGTAGTTCACCGACTCCGAACACCGGGGAGCTGTTTTTT
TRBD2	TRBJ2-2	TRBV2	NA	CASGEGSSGASNTGELFF	TGTGCCAGCGGAGAGGGGTCTAGCGGGGCCTCGAACACCGGGGAGCTGTTTTTT
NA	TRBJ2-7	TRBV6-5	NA	CASSYGGWTYEQYF	TGTGCCAGCAGTTACGGCGGGTGGACCTACGAGCAGTACTTC
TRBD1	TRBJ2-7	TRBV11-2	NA	CASSLTGQGLYEQYF	TGTGCCAGCAGCTTAACGGGACAGGGCCTCTACGAGCAGTACTTC
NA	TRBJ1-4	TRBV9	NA	CASSVGTSEKLFF	TGTGCCAGCAGCGTCGGGACTTCGGAAAAACTGTTTTTT
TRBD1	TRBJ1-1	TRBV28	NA	CASSLALRQGTEAFF	TGTGCCAGCAGTTTAGCTCTAAGACAGGGGACTGAAGCTTTCTTT
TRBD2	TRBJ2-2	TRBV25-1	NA	CASSIAGGVPGELFF	TGTGCCAGCAGTATAGCGGGGGGAGTTCCCGGGGAGCTGTTTTTT
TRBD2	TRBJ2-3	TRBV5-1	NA	CASSGQASGGSTDTQYF	TGCGCCAGCAGCGGCCAGGCGAGCGGGGGGAGCACAGATACGCAGTATTTT
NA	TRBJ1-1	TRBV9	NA	CASSVEGSAGTEAFF	TGTGCCAGCAGCGTAGAAGGGAGCGCGGGGACTGAAGCTTTCTTT
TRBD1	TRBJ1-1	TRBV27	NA	CASSYNRGFTEAFF	TGTGCCAGCAGTTACAACAGGGGTTTTACTGAAGCTTTCTTT
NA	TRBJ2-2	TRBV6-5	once	CASSYTPTGSGELFF	TGTGCCAGCAGTTACACTCCAACAGGGTCCGGGGAGCTGTTTTTT
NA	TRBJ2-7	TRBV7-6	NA	CASSSYGPTVTYEQYF	TGTGCCAGCAGCTCCTACGGACCGACAGTAACCTACGAGCAGTACTTC
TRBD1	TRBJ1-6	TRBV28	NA	CASRRPGQADNSPLHF	TGTGCCAGCAGACGACCGGGACAGGCAGATAATTCACCCCTCCACTTT
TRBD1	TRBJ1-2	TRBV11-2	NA	CASSSWDRARYGYTF	TGTGCCAGCAGCTCCTGGGACAGGGCTCGATATGGCTACACCTTC
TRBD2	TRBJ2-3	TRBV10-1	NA	CASRPIAGESTDTQYF	TGCGCCAGCAGACCAATAGCGGGGGAAAGCACAGATACGCAGTATTTT
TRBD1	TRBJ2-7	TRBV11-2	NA	CASSSGTAYEQYF	TGTGCCAGCAGCTCCGGGACAGCCTACGAGCAGTACTTC
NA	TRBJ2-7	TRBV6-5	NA	CASRLPDGYEQYF	TGTGCCAGCAGACTACCTGATGGTTACGAGCAGTACTTC
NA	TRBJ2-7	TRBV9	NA	CASSEGGRYEQYF	TGTGCCAGCAGCGAGGGGGGACGCTACGAGCAGTACTTC
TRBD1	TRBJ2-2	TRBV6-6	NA	CASSYSDRGRPGELFF	TGTGCCAGCAGTTACTCTGACAGGGGGAGACCCGGGGAGCTGTTTTTT
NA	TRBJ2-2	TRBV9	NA	CASTLGAGELFF	TGTGCCAGCACGTTGGGGGCCGGGGAGCTGTTTTTT
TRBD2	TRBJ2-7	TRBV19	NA	CASKGGSSYEQYF	TGTGCCAGTAAGGGCGGGAGCTCCTACGAGCAGTACTTC
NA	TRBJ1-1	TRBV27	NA	CASSLGNLNTEAFF	TGTGCCAGCAGTTTAGGCAACCTTAACACTGAAGCTTTCTTT
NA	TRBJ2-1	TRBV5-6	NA	CASYDWEAPLNFF	TGTGCCAGCTATGACTGGGAGGCCCCACTTAACTTCTTC
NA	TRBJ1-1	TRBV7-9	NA	CASSGPGPAGNTEAFF	TGTGCCAGCAGCGGACCGGGACCGGCAGGAAACACTGAAGCTTTCTTT
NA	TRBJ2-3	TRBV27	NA	CASSLSAGDSFTDTQYF	TGTGCCAGCAGTTTATCCGCAGGGGATTCTTTCACAGATACGCAGTATTTT
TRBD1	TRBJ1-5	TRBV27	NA	CASSPGTGSNQPQHF	TGTGCCAGCAGCCCCGGGACAGGGAGCAATCAGCCCCAGCATTTT
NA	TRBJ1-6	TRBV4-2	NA	CASSQAPSWGSPLHF	TGTGCCAGCAGCCAAGCCCCCTCGTGGGGGTCACCCCTCCACTTT
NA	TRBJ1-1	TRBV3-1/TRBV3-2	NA	CASSPQGGYTEAFF	TGTGCCAGCAGCCCTCAAGGAGGTTACACTGAAGCTTTCTTT
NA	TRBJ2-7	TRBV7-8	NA	CASSLASLAGEQYF	TGTGCCAGCAGCTTAGCCTCGCTAGCTGGCGAGCAGTACTTC
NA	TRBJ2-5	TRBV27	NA	CASRPTGHQETQYF	TGTGCCAGCAGACCTACAGGGCACCAAGAGACCCAGTACTTC
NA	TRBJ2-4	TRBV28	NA	CASSVSAKNIQYF	TGTGCCAGCAGCGTCTCAGCCAAAAACATTCAGTACTTC
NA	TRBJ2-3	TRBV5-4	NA	CASSFQGGTDTQYF	TGTGCCAGCAGCTTTCAGGGAGGCACAGATACGCAGTATTTT
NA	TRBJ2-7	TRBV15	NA	CATSRDAVAYEQYF	TGTGCCACCAGCAGAGATGCAGTAGCCTACGAGCAGTACTTC
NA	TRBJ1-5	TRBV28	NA	CASSPTGSNQPQHF	TGTGCCAGCAGCCCTACAGGATCCAATCAGCCCCAGCATTTT
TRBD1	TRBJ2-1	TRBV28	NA	CASSVTGGTYNEQFF	TGTGCCAGCAGTGTGACAGGGGGCACCTACAATGAGCAGTTCTTC
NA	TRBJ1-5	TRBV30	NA	CAWSDPHRDNQPQHF	TGTGCCTGGAGTGACCCCCACAGGGACAATCAGCCCCAGCATTTT
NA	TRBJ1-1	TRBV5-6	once	CASSLGGYTNTEAFF	TGTGCCAGCAGCTTGGGAGGATACACGAACACTGAAGCTTTCTTT
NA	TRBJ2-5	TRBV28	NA	CASSLRTVQETQYF	TGTGCCAGCAGTCTCAGGACAGTACAAGAGACCCAGTACTTC
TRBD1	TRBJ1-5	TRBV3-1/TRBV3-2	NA	CASSQGTGGHQPQHF	TGTGCCAGCAGCCAAGGGACAGGGGGCCATCAGCCCCAGCATTTT
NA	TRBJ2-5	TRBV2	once	CATLGVRGRETQYF	TGTGCCACACTAGGTGTCAGGGGGAGGGAGACCCAGTACTTC
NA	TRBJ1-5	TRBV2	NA	CASSEGPGWPQHF	TGTGCCAGCAGTGAAGGGCCCGGGTGGCCCCAGCATTTT
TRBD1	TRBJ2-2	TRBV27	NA	CASSLSSGQLPIGELFF	TGTGCCAGCAGTTTATCGTCGGGACAGCTTCCCATCGGGGAGCTGTTTTTT
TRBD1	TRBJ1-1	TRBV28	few	CASSSLGTGGVTEAFF	TGTGCCAGCAGCAGTTTAGGGACAGGGGGCGTCACTGAAGCTTTCTTT
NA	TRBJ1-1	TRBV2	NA	CASGRENTEAFF	TGTGCCAGCGGACGGGAGAACACTGAAGCTTTCTTT
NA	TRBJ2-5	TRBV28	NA	CASSTQGEETQYF	TGTGCCAGCAGTACCCAGGGAGAAGAGACCCAGTACTTC
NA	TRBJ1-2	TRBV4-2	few	CASSQQLHNGYTF	TGTGCCAGCAGCCAGCAGCTGCACAATGGCTACACCTTC
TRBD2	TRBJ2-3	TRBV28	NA	CASSYSRTSGGPAGGDTQYF	TGTGCCAGCAGCTACTCTCGGACTAGCGGGGGACCGGCGGGGGGAGATACGCAGTATTTT
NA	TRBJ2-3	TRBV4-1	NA	CASSQTGGGGTDTQYF	TGCGCCAGCAGCCAAACAGGGGGCGGGGGGACAGATACGCAGTATTTT
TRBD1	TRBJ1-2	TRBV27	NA	CASSLSVGDRAFYGYTF	TGTGCCAGCAGTTTATCCGTGGGGGACAGGGCTTTCTATGGCTACACCTTC
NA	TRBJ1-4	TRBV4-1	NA	CASSPREGTNEKLFF	TGCGCCAGCAGCCCCAGGGAGGGGACTAATGAAAAACTGTTTTTT
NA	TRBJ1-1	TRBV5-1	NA	CASSSQGAVNTEAFF	TGCGCCAGCAGCTCCCAAGGGGCCGTGAACACTGAAGCTTTCTTT
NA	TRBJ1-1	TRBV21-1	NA	CASSKSRDVDTEAFF	TGTGCCAGCAGCAAAAGCCGCGATGTGGACACTGAAGCTTTCTTT
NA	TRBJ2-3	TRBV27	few	CASSLSRPDTQYF	TGTGCCAGCAGTTTATCTCGCCCAGATACGCAGTATTTT
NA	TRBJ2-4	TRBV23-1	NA	CASSQSGRAQNIQYF	TGCGCCAGCAGTCAATCGGGACGGGCGCAAAACATTCAGTACTTC
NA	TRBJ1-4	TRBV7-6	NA	CASSLDIGDEKLFF	TGTGCCAGCAGCTTAGATATAGGAGATGAAAAACTGTTTTTT
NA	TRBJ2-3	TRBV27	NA	CASSVRGRGTDTQYF	TGTGCCAGCAGCGTGAGGGGCCGGGGCACAGATACGCAGTATTTT
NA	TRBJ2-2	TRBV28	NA	CASSPGLPGELFF	TGTGCCAGCAGTCCTGGGCTACCCGGGGAGCTGTTTTTT